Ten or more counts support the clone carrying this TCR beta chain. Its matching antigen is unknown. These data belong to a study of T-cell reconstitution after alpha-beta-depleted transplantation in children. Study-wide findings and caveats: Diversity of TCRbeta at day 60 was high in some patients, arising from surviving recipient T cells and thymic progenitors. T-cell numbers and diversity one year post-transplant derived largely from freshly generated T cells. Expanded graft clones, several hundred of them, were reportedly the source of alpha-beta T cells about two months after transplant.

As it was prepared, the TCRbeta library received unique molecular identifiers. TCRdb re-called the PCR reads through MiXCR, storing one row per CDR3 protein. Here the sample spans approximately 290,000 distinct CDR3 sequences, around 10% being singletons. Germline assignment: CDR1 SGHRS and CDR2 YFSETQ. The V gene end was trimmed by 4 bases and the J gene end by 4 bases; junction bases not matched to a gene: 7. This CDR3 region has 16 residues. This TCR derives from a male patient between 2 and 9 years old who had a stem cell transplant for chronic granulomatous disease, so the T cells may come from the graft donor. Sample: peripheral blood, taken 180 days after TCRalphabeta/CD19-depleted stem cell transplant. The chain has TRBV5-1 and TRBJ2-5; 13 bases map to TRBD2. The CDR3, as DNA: TGCGCCAGCAGCACCTGGACTAGCGGGGGCCTAGAGACCCAGTACTTC. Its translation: CASSTWTSGGLETQYF.